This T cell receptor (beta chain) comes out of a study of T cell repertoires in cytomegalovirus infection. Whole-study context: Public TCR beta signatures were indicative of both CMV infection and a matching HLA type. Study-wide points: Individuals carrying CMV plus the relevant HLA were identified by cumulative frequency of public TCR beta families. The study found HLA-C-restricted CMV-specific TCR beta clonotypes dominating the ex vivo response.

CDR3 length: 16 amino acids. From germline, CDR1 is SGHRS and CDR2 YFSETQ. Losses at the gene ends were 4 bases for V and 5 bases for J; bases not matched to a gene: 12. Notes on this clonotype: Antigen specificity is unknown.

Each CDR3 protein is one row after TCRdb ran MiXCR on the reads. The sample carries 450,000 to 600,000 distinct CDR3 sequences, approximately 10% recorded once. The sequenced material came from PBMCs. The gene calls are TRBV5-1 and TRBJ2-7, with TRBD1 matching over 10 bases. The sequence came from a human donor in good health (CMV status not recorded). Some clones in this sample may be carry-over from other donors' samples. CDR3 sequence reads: CASSGGQGMRIDEQYF. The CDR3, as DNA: TGCGCCAGCAGCGGGGGACAGGGGATGAGAATTGACGAGCAGTACTTC.